What follows are 4 T cell receptor beta chains derived from one specimen sequenced in a study of spatial heterogeneity in lung cancer. TCRdb ran MiXCR on the 5' RACE reads and lists one entry per CDR3 protein. This repertoire shows 50,000 to 65,000 distinct CDR3 sequences, 8.4% found once; its top ten account for around 15%. Time point specified: sample taken at primary tumor resection. No cell sorting; template was whole RNA from tumor, lung tissue or PBMC. The specimen comprised PBMCs, sampled at surgery. The receptors stem from a female donor with early-stage non-small cell lung cancer.

This clonotype came up many times. The J gene is TRBJ1-5, the V gene TRBV28; D is ambiguous. Trimming pared 3 bases from V and 6 bases from J, leaving 15 bases between. The CDR3 extends over 15 amino acids. CDR1 is MDHEN, CDR2 SYDVKM, per germline. The DNA of the CDR3 is TGTGCCAGCAGTTTGGGCGGACGCCAGCGTCAGCCCCAGCATTTT. Encoded protein: CASSLGGRQRQPQHF.

The sample holds a few counts of this clonotype. The chain is built from TRBV20-1 and TRBJ2-3, with D tentatively TRBD1 or TRBD2 (6 bases each). The V gene's germline CDR1 is DFQATT and CDR2 SNEGSKA (reference sequence). CDR3 length: 15 amino acids. Trimming pared 7 bases from V and 0 bases from J, leaving 17 bases between. CDR3 nucleotides: TGCAGTGTCCCGGGGGCAGGGCGTAGCACAGATACGCAGTATTTT. Its protein product is CSVPGAGRSTDTQYF.

This chain connects TRBV2 to TRBJ2-3; TRBD2 aligns across 10 bases. The V segment lost 8 bases and the J segment 7 bases; nucleotides outside the gene matches: 6. Germline loops: CDR1 SNHLY, CDR2 FYNNEI. The CDR3 is 13 residues long. The CDR3 DNA follows: TGTGCCAGCCCTGGGACTAGCGAAAATACGCAGTATTTT. This translates into CASPGTSENTQYF. The full variable domain, its missing parts supplied by reference TRBV2 and TRBJ2-3, is EPEVTQTPSHQVTQMGQEVILRCVPISNHLYFYWYRQILGQKVEFLVSFYNNEISEKSEIFDDQFSVERPDGSNFTLKIRSTKLEDSAMYFCASPGTSENTQYFGPGTRLTVL.

This clonotype was recorded many times. V is TRBV11-2 and J is TRBJ1-2; D possibly corresponds to TRBD1 (5 bases). Trimming stripped 5 bases from V and 2 bases from J, with 12 bases between. Germline V gives CDR1 SGHAT, CDR2 FQNNGV. The length of the CDR3 is 14 residues. Here the CDR3 DNA reads TGTGCCAGCAGCCGAGGGGTACAGAACTATGGCTACACCTTC. It encodes CASSRGVQNYGYTF.